This T cell receptor beta chain derives from a study of blood T cell repertoires in COVID-19. Method: immunoSEQ multiplex PCR; TCRdb's copy keeps in-frame clones and lacks some. The repertoire holds more than 300,000 clones, with approximately 87% as singletons. CDR1 KGHDR and CDR2 SFDVKD come from the germline V gene. Trimming cost V 4 bases and J 6 bases, with 14 bases left between them. The CDR3 sequence is 14 residues long. The TCR was taken from a woman younger than 45 with COVID-19, enrolled during active disease. The sequencing input was peripheral blood. This chain uses TRBV24-1 with TRBJ1-2; D perhaps matches TRBD1 (6 bases). The CDR3 sequence: CATSDPGQGNGYTF. CDR3 nucleotides: TGTGCCACCAGTGACCCCGGGCAGGGGAATGGCTACACCTTC.